Following are 32 T cell receptor beta chains from one sample sequenced in a study of CD8+CD57+ T cells in acquired aplastic anemia. CDR3 and TCR beta VDJ profiling relied on a genomic DNA template. TCRdb reprocessed the reads via MiXCR and lists one record per CDR3 protein. The data show hundreds of thousands of distinct CDR3 sequences, around 72% seen once. The specimen was sorted CD4+, CD8+, or CD8+CD57+ T cells (not recorded which) from PBMCs. The receptors shown here come from a human donor in good health, serving as a control.

A remark on this clonotype: An end of the junction does not agree with germline; a read error may underlie this. J is TRBJ1-6 and V is TRBV7-2; D is undetermined. The V gene's germline CDR1 is SGHTA and CDR2 FQGNSA. This CDR3 contains 14 residues. CDR3 sequence: CASSLAWANSTQNF. CDR3 DNA: TGTGCCAGCAGCTTAGCCTGGGCAAATTCCACCCAAAACTTT.

V is TRBV7-2 and J is TRBJ1-6; 8 nucleotides line up with TRBD1. The CDR3 length is 15 residues. Germline CDR1 reads SGHTA; CDR2 reads FQGNSA. V shed 5 bases and J 19 bases; nucleotides not matched to a gene: 19. CDR3 region: CASSLGQASDSYIHF. Written as DNA, the CDR3 is TGTGCCAGCAGCCTGGGACAGGCAAGTGATTCCTACATTCACTTT.

V is TRBV7-3 and J is TRBJ1-1, with no clear D. CDR3 length: 14 residues. With 5 bases removed from V and 6 bases from J, the gap between germline ends came to 16 bases. The germline V gene has CDR1 SGHTA and CDR2 FQGTGA. The DNA of the CDR3 is TGTGCCAGCAGCGGGCAACCTCTGCCCTCTGAAGCTTTCTTT. Its translation: CASSGQPLPSEAFF.

This chain connects TRBV7-2 to TRBJ2-7; TRBD2 matches at 7 bases. V shed 7 bases and J 4 bases; nucleotides not matched to a gene: 7. The CDR3 is 13 residues long. From germline, CDR1 is SGHTA and CDR2 FQGNSA. The CDR3 reads CASNQDGGYEQYF. The CDR3 nucleotides read TGTGCCAGCAACCAAGACGGGGGGTACGAGCAGTACTTC.

This clonotype came up a few times. The V call is TRBV10-3, the J call TRBJ2-3, with a possible D match to TRBD1 (6 bases). Germline V gives CDR1 ENHRY, CDR2 SYGVKD. With 7 bases removed from V and 2 bases from J, the gap between germline ends came to 19 bases. This CDR3 contains 16 residues. The CDR3 loop is CAINGVGGGSTDTQYF. For the CDR3, the DNA is TGTGCCATCAATGGAGTCGGTGGGGGCTCCACAGATACGCAGTATTTT.

The chain couples TRBV19 to TRBJ1-2; 7 bases are shared with TRBD1. The CDR3 contains 14 residues. In germline, CDR1 is LNHDA, CDR2 SQIVND (reference sequence). Trimming removed 4 bases from V and 7 bases from J; junction bases left unmatched: 9. The CDR3 DNA is TGTGCCAGTAGTAGTGGGGCAGGGGGACGTGGCTACACCTTC. Amino acids: CASSSGAGGRGYTF.

As regards this clonotype: Sequence at one end of the junction differs from germline and may be a read error. This rearrangement joins TRBV5-5 to TRBJ1-4; unclear D gene. The CDR3 length is 13 residues. CDR1 is SGHKS, CDR2 YYEKEE, per germline (reference sequence). In DNA, the CDR3 is TGTGCCAGCATAAGTGCAACTAATGGAAAACTGTTTTTT. Its translation is CASISATNGKLFF.

The rearrangement links TRBV7-2 to TRBJ2-2; D is uncertain. The CDR3 is 15 residues long. V was clipped by 2 bases and J by 17 bases, with 24 bases between them. The germline gives CDR1 SGHTA, CDR2 FQGNSA. The CDR3 region has the DNA TGTGCCAGCAGCTTACAGTACAGCTTCTATGAGCAGTTCTTTTTT. Amino acids: CASSLQYSFYEQFFF.

J is TRBJ1-5 and V is TRBV20-1, with TRBD1 matching 8 bases. CDR1 DFQATT and CDR2 SNEGSKA come from the germline V gene (reference sequence). The ends lost 3 bases at V and 4 bases at J; junction bases unmatched: 2. This CDR3 has 13 residues. CDR3 protein: CSASGQGNQPQHF. The CDR3 DNA is TGCAGTGCTAGTGGACAGGGTAATCAGCCCCAGCATTTT.

The gene calls are TRBV30 and TRBJ1-3; 7 positions match TRBD1. Per germline, CDR1 GTSNPN and CDR2 SVGIG (reference sequence). The CDR3 contains 14 residues. Trimming cost V 4 bases and J 4 bases; bases outside gene matches: 7. CDR3: CAWNKGAGGNTIYF. CDR3 sequence (DNA): TGTGCCTGGAATAAGGGGGCCGGCGGAAACACCATATATTTT.

Ten or more counts support this clonotype. This chain links TRBV6-5 with TRBJ2-7, with no clear D. Germline loops: CDR1 MNHEY, CDR2 SVGAGI. The CDR3 has 15 residues. Between the trimmed V and J ends, which lost 0 bases and 2 bases, there was a span of 11 bases. The CDR3 DNA is TGTGCCAGCAGTTACTCCGATGACACGACCTACGAGCAGTACTTC. Its protein product is CASSYSDDTTYEQYF.

This clonotype was recorded many times. The chain recombines TRBV19 with TRBJ1-4; D gene ambiguous. Deletions cut 2 bases from V and 8 bases from J, with 12 bases between. The CDR3 spans 14 residues. Germline-derived CDR1 and CDR2 are LNHDA and SQIVND (reference sequence). CDR3 bases: TGTGCCAGTAGTATACGGGGAGTGAAGGAAAAACTGTTTTTT. Translated, it gives CASSIRGVKEKLFF. The variable domain in full, with the rest retrieved from reference TRBV19 and TRBJ1-4, is DGGITQSPKYLFRKEGQNVTLSCEQNLNHDAMYWYRQDPGQGLRLIYYSQIVNDFQKGDIAEGYSVSREKKESFPLTVTSAQKNPTAFYLCASSIRGVKEKLFFGSGTQLSVL.

The chain has TRBV20-1 and TRBJ1-2; 8 bases fit TRBD1. Germline assignment: CDR1 DFQATT and CDR2 SNEGSKA (reference sequence). This CDR3 region has 13 residues. V lost 4 bases to trimming and J lost 9 bases; unmatched junction nucleotides: 10. CDR3 DNA: TGCAGTGCTATCGACAGGGGTTACGAGCGCTACACCTTC. This codes for CSAIDRGYERYTF.

This clonotype was detected only a few times. A much more abundant neighbour one base away suggests this may be a read error. Because the CDR3 is missing its conserved closing phenylalanine or tryptophan, this is likely a read error. This sequence joins TRBV7-2 and TRBJ1-3, with D unclear. CDR3 length equals 12 residues. CDR1 and CDR2 (germline): SGHTA, FQGNSA. Trimming took off 4 bases at V and 4 bases at J, with 5 bases between the two ends. The CDR3 here is CASSSGGNTIYL. The CDR3 DNA reads as TGTGCCAGCAGCTCCGGGGGAAACACCATATATTTA.

Concerning this clonotype itself: Here the CDR3 omits its conserved ending phenylalanine or tryptophan, so a read error is the likely source. The gene calls are TRBV5-4 and TRBJ2-7; tentatively, D is TRBD1 or TRBD2 (5 bases each). In germline, CDR1 is SGHNT, CDR2 YYREEE (reference sequence). This CDR3 contains 15 residues. Trimming removed 0 bases from V and 2 bases from J, with 12 bases in between. For the CDR3, the DNA is TGTGCCAGCAGCTTGGCAGCGCAGGGAGCCTACGAGCAGTACCTC. Translation: CASSLAAQGAYEQYL.

The chain has TRBV10-3 and TRBJ1-1; maybe TRBD1 (5 bases). Trimming pared 5 bases from V and 0 bases from J, leaving 7 bases between. Germline V gene lookup returns CDR1 ENHRY and CDR2 SYGVKD. The CDR3 is made up of 13 amino acids. The CDR3 DNA is TGTGCCATCAGTCAACAGGTGAACACTGAAGCTTTCTTT. Translating gives CAISQQVNTEAFF.

The chain links TRBV20-1 to TRBJ2-1; D call uncertain. Germline values: CDR1 DFQATT, CDR2 SNEGSKA (reference sequence). V lost 1 base and J 3 bases, leaving 13 bases between the germline ends. This CDR3 spans 15 amino acids. The CDR3 DNA sequence: TGCAGTGCTAGAGCAGCGAACGGTAACTACAATGAGCAGTTCTTC. It yields the protein CSARAANGNYNEQFF.

A note on this clonotype: The junction and the germline gene differ at one end; a read error may be behind it. The rearrangement links TRBV15 to TRBJ1-4; no reliable D call. This CDR3 is built from 14 residues. CDR1 and CDR2 (germline): LNHNV, YYDKDF (reference sequence). CDR3 residues: CASSNLGDNEPLFF. The DNA for the CDR3 is TGTGCCAGCAGCAACCTCGGGGATAATGAACCCCTGTTTTTT.

This clonotype is a singleton in its sample. One junction end disagrees with the germline gene, perhaps due to a read error. The chain employs TRBV7-2 and TRBJ2-7, with 7 bases aligning to TRBD1. Germline CDR1 SGHTA, CDR2 FQGNSA. CDR3 length: 14 residues. CDR3 DNA: TGCGCCAGCAGCCAAGAAGGGGGCTTCCACGAGCAGTACTTC. It translates to CASSQEGGFHEQYF.

The V gene is TRBV12-3 or TRBV12-4, the J gene TRBJ1-5, with D perhaps matching TRBD1 (5 bases). V was shortened by 7 bases and J by 3 bases, with 13 bases between the two germline ends. The CDR3 length is 14 residues. The CDR3 region has the DNA TGTGCCAGCACCCTGGGGGGTGCCAATCAGCCCCAGCATTTT. Its translation: CASTLGGANQPQHF.

This clonotype was seen a few times. One junction end does not reproduce the germline sequence, and a read error may be involved. This chain connects TRBV15 to TRBJ1-4; unclear D gene. Germline CDR1 is LNHNV and CDR2 is YYDKDF (reference sequence). The CDR3 has 16 residues. The CDR3 DNA is TGTGCCACTAGCAGAGATCCCGGGCCAACTAATGAAAACCTGTTTTTT. Translating it yields CATSRDPGPTNENLFF.

The gene calls are TRBV4-3 and TRBJ1-2, with D tentatively TRBD1 (6 bases). V was trimmed by 1 base and J by 12 bases, leaving 21 bases between them. The CDR3 is 15 amino acids. Per germline, CDR1 LGHNA and CDR2 YSLEER. CDR3 loop: CASSQGETGRSGNTF. CDR3 DNA sequence: TGCGCCAGCAGCCAAGGCGAGACAGGACGCTCTGGAAACACCTTC.

With respect to this clonotype: Its ends do not fully match the called genes, so a read error is possible. The rearrangement uses TRBV2 and TRBJ1-4; no definite D call. The germline CDR1 and CDR2 sequences are SNHLY and FYNNEI. The length of the CDR3 is 15 residues. CDR3 loop: CASSELDGSNEKLFF. DNA of the CDR3: TGTGCCAGCAGTGAATTAGACGGGTCTAACGAAAAACTGTTTTTT.

This clonotype was seen repeatedly, ten times or more. This rearrangement joins TRBV6-4 to TRBJ2-3; no reliable D call. The V gene lost 3 bases and the J gene lost 0 bases, with 4 bases spanning the gap. CDR1 MRHNA and CDR2 SNTAGT come from the germline V gene. This CDR3 comprises 13 residues. The CDR3 here is CASSEYSTDTQYF. CDR3 coding DNA: TGTGCCAGCAGTGAATACAGCACAGATACGCAGTATTTT.

Notes on this clonotype: The junction differs from germline at one of its ends, possibly a read error. This chain joins TRBV9 and TRBJ1-2; D is possibly TRBD1 (6 bases). This CDR3 has 14 amino acids. Germline V lookup: CDR1 SGDLS, CDR2 YYNGEE. The CDR3 sequence: CASSFFAEDGGYPF. The CDR3 DNA reads TGTGCCAGCAGCTTTTTCGCGGAGGACGGGGGCTACCCGTTC.

Concerning this clonotype: Germline and junction disagree at one end, which may indicate a read error. The V call is TRBV9, the J call TRBJ2-2, with D possibly being TRBD1 (5 bases). CDR1 is SGDLS, CDR2 YYNGEE, per germline. The CDR3 spans 14 residues. The CDR3 protein is CASSLGNRNLNYVF. In nucleotides, the CDR3 is TGTGCCAGCAGCTTAGGGAACAGGAACCTTAACTATGTTTTT.

In the case of this clonotype: The limits of the CDR3 on the DNA are not certain, so only TCRdb's listed CDR3 is given. The CDR3 sequence: CASWGGAQIRSILF. The V call is TRBV7-2, the J call TRBJ2-7; the table gives TRBD1 as D, unverified against the DNA. The CDR3 sequence runs 14 residues, both termini included. Germline loops: CDR1 SGHTA, CDR2 FQGNSA.

A word on this clonotype: At one end the junction does not follow the germline gene, possibly because of a read error. This chain links TRBV5-1 with TRBJ2-3; D is perhaps TRBD2 (5 bases). Per germline, CDR1 SGHRS and CDR2 YFSETQ. The CDR3 has 14 residues. CDR3: CASSLTRGTHTQYF. CDR3 coding DNA: TGTGCCAGCAGTTTAACTAGAGGCACCCATACGCAGTATTTT.

The rearrangement links TRBV7-2 to TRBJ1-6, with a weak D call TRBD1 (5 bases). With 6 bases removed from V and 17 bases from J, the gap between germline ends came to 26 bases. CDR1 and CDR2 from the germline V gene are SGHTA and FQGNSA. The CDR3 runs 15 residues. The CDR3 is CASRERTLVDSPIHF. The CDR3 coding sequence is TGTGCCAGCAGAGAAAGGACACTTGTAGACTCCCCCATCCACTTT.

This clonotype was observed many times. The chain is built from TRBV4-3 and TRBJ1-1; no definite D call. Germline lookup yields CDR1 LGHNA and CDR2 YSLEER. CDR3 length equals 13 residues. Trimming pared 1 base from V and 3 bases from J, leaving 6 bases between. The chain's CDR3 is CASSQAAYTEAFF. The CDR3 bases are TGCGCCAGCAGCCAAGCCGCTTACACTGAAGCTTTCTTT.

A note on this clonotype: The conserved phenylalanine or tryptophan normally closing the CDR3 is absent here, so this likely arose from a read error. No DNA is shown, since the ends of the CDR3 on it are uncertain; the CDR3 is the one TCRdb lists. The J gene is TRBJ2-5, the V gene TRBV10-3; the table's D call of TRBD2 was not tested on the DNA. Germline values: CDR1 ENHRY, CDR2 SYGVKD. A total of 15 residues make up the CDR3, ends included. CDR3 protein: CAIREVGDSGNTFGS.

This clonotype was seen a few times. The junction does not match germline at one end; this may be a read error. The CDR3 DNA follows: TGTGTCATCAGCAGGGGAAATTCACCCCTCCACTTT. Amino acid sequence: CVISRGNSPLHF. The chain employs TRBV10-3 and TRBJ1-6, with D possibly TRBD1 on 6 matching bases. The CDR3 runs 12 residues. Germline CDR1 reads ENHRY; CDR2 reads SYGVKD.